This is a list of T cell receptor beta chains from one sample in a study of T cell responses to AZD1222 COVID-19 vaccine. Measured with immunoSEQ multiplex PCR; TCRdb has only the in-frame clones, and not every one. The top ten hold approximately 6.5% of the sample, which has around 120,000 clones, approximately 90% seen once. The sequencing here drew on peripheral blood, taken 28 days after the second AZD1222 dose. These receptors were collected from an adult who received the AZD1222 COVID-19 vaccine. CDR3s include the opening cysteine and the closing phenylalanine or tryptophan. A D gene is named only where the DNA matches it firmly. Size tells how often a clone was seen (once, few, many) or the class of an expanded clone, and some rows leave it out.

>TRBD1|15|TRBV6-2/TRBV6-3|TRBJ2-3|once
TGTGCCAGCAGTTTCGACAGGGGTAGCACAGATACGCAGTATTTT
CASSFDRGSTDTQYF
>TRBD2|14|TRBV29-1|TRBJ2-5|once
TGCAGCGTTGACAGTACGGGAGGCGGGGAGACCCAGTACTTC
CSVDSTGGGETQYF
>TRBD2|15|TRBV15|TRBJ2-7|-
TGTGCCACGAGCGAGGGACTACTCCCCTCCTACGAGCAGTACTTC
CATSEGLLPSYEQYF
>-|15|TRBV6-2/TRBV6-3|TRBJ1-2|-
TGTGCCAGCAGCCTCGTCGGAGGGGCGAACTATGGCTACACCTTC
CASSLVGGANYGYTF
>-|14|TRBV13|TRBJ2-1|-
TGTGCCAGCAGCTTAGGAGGGCCACACAATGAGCAGTTCTTC
CASSLGGPHNEQFF
>TRBD1|15|TRBV3-1/TRBV3-2|TRBJ2-7|-
TGTGCCAGCAGCCTCCGGGACAGGGGCTCCTACGAGCAGTACTTC
CASSLRDRGSYEQYF
>TRBD1|16|TRBV11-2|TRBJ1-1|-
TGTGCCAGCAGCTTAGGAGGAACAGGGGTGAACACTGAAGCTTTCTTT
CASSLGGTGVNTEAFF
>TRBD2|19|TRBV23-1|TRBJ2-7|-
TGCGCCAGCAGTCTCCGTGGGACTAGCGGGAGTAACGGTTACTACGAGCAGTACTTC
CASSLRGTSGSNGYYEQYF
>-|17|TRBV4-3|TRBJ1-4|-
TGCGCCAGCAGCCCAGGTTTCTCCGGGGTGCAGGACGAAAAACTGTTTTTT
CASSPGFSGVQDEKLFF
>TRBD1|14|TRBV7-9|TRBJ2-7|-
TGTGCCAGCAGATCCGGGACAGGGGGCCACGAGCAGTACTTC
CASRSGTGGHEQYF
>-|12|TRBV19|TRBJ2-7|-
TGTGCCAGTAGTTCAATGGCCTACGAGCAGTACTTC
CASSSMAYEQYF
>TRBD2|16|TRBV18|TRBJ2-7|-
TGTGCCAGCTCACCATTAGCGGGAGGAGTCTCCTACGAGCAGTACTTC
CASSPLAGGVSYEQYF
>-|11|TRBV25-1|TRBJ1-4|-
TGTGCCAGCAGTGAATATGAAAAACTGTTTTTT
CASSEYEKLFF
>TRBD2|15|TRBV7-3|TRBJ2-5|-
TGTGCCAGCAGCCAAGGACTAGCGAGAGCAGAGACCCAGTACTTC
CASSQGLARAETQYF
>TRBD1|15|TRBV9|TRBJ1-5|-
TGTGCCAGCAGCGTTACAGGGGCCCACGGTCAGCCCCAGCATTTT
CASSVTGAHGQPQHF
>-|10|TRBV5-8|TRBJ1-3|-
TGTGCCAGCAGCCTAGACACCATATATTTT
CASSLDTIYF
>-|13|TRBV6-5|TRBJ1-3|-
TGTGCCAGCAGATTGGGGCAGGGAGGTAGCATATATTTT
CASRLGQGGSIYF
>TRBD2|16|TRBV11-2|TRBJ2-7|-
TGTGCCAGCAGCTTAGATCGGGGGGGGATTTCCTACGAGCAGTACTTC
CASSLDRGGISYEQYF
>TRBD2|13|TRBV3-1/TRBV3-2|TRBJ2-5|-
TGTGCCAGCAGCCTCGAAGTGGGGACTAGTTATTACTTC
CASSLEVGTSYYF
>-|11|TRBV14|TRBJ2-3|-
TGTGCCAGCAGCTCCGTAGATACGCAGTATTTT
CASSSVDTQYF
>TRBD2|16|TRBV9|TRBJ2-3|-
TGTGCCAGCAGCAATGCCCTAGCGGGGGACACAGATACGCAGTATTTT
CASSNALAGDTDTQYF
>TRBD2|14|TRBV11-3|TRBJ2-1|-
TGTGCCAGCAGCCCCGGACTAGTTCACAATGAGCAGTTCTTC
CASSPGLVHNEQFF
>TRBD1|16|TRBV11-2|TRBJ2-5|-
TGTGCCAGCAGCATCGGGGACAGGGAAGACCAAGAGACCCAGTACTTC
CASSIGDREDQETQYF
>-|14|TRBV6-2/TRBV6-3|TRBJ2-3|-
TGTGCCAGCAGTCCCTCAGATGCCACAGATACGCAGTATTTT
CASSPSDATDTQYF
>-|15|TRBV7-2|TRBJ2-1|-
TGTGCCAGCAGCATACAGCGTTTTTCCTACAATGAGCAGTTCTTC
CASSIQRFSYNEQFF
>TRBD1|14|TRBV6-2/TRBV6-3|TRBJ1-1|-
TGTGCCAGCAGTTACTTCGCAGGGGGCACTGAAGCTTTCTTT
CASSYFAGGTEAFF
>-|16|TRBV9|TRBJ2-5|-
TGTGCCAGCAGCGTAGGACTTATAGGGACGGCAGAGACCCAGTACTTC
CASSVGLIGTAETQYF
>-|15|TRBV10-1|TRBJ2-7|-
TGCGCCAGCAGTGAGCCCAAGCTCCTAATTTTTGAGCAGTACTTC
CASSEPKLLIFEQYF
>-|15|TRBV4-1|TRBJ2-2|-
TGCGCCAGCAGCCGGTTTCAGGTGGGCACCGGGGAGCTGTTTTTT
CASSRFQVGTGELFF
>-|15|TRBV6-5|TRBJ1-2|-
TGTGCCAGCAGTTGGGGGACAACAGGGAGGAATGGCTACACCTTC
CASSWGTTGRNGYTF
>-|13|TRBV29-1|TRBJ1-1|-
TGCAGCGTTGCTGCAGGGGAGAACACTGAAGCTTTCTTT
CSVAAGENTEAFF
>-|14|TRBV5-1|TRBJ2-7|-
TGCGCCAGCAGCCCTTCCACGGGGAGGCCGGGGCAGTACTTC
CASSPSTGRPGQYF
>TRBD2|17|TRBV5-4|TRBJ2-7|-
TGTGCCAGCAGCGTAGGCCTACGGACTAGCGGGAACTACGAGCAGTACTTC
CASSVGLRTSGNYEQYF
>-|14|TRBV28|TRBJ1-3|-
TGTGCCAGCAGCGAGGACTATCGGGGAAACACCATATATTTT
CASSEDYRGNTIYF
>-|13|TRBV12-3/TRBV12-4|TRBJ2-2|-
TGTGCCAGCAGTTTAGACCACACCGGGGAGCTGTTTTTT
CASSLDHTGELFF
>-|12|TRBV12-3/TRBV12-4|TRBJ2-1|-
TGTGCCAGCCAGACAAGGAACAATGAGCAGTTCTTC
CASQTRNNEQFF